A single sample gave rise to the 2 T cell receptor beta chains below, sequenced in a study of blood T cell repertoires in COVID-19. Repertoires were generated with immunoSEQ multiplex PCR, while TCRdb's copy carries only in-frame clones and drops some. The table shows around 45,000 clones, with 82% occurring only once. Specimen: peripheral blood. These receptors originate from a woman aged 55-75 years with acute or convalescent COVID-19.

The chain carries TRBV12-2 and TRBJ1-2; no DNA check was done on the table's D call, TRBD1. TRBV12-2 is a pseudogene segment. The CDR3 totals 15 residues. The CDR3 DNA sequence: TGTGCAAGTCGCGCCCGGGACAGGGAACGCTATGGCTACACCTTC. Its translation is CASRARDRERYGYTF.

CDR3 residues: CASSVERYNEQFF. The CDR3, as DNA: TGTGCCAGCAGTGTTGAGCGGTACAATGAGCAGTTCTTC. The V call is TRBV6-4, the J call TRBJ2-1, with D possibly matching TRBD2 (5 bases). The CDR3 consists of 13 residues. V lost 4 bases and J lost 4, with 8 bases in between. Germline V gene lookup returns CDR1 MRHNA and CDR2 SNTAGT.